This T cell receptor (beta chain) was documented in a study of cytomegalovirus exposure and HLA in healthy donors. Study outcomes and limitations: CMV serostatus was the only immune exposure information that was available. Cytomegalovirus association was assigned to some 160 TCR beta chains. For most TCR sequences rarity was the rule, although some public TCRs occurred in many donors.

This clone was recorded a few times. Antigen specificity is unknown. The PCR made use of 60 Vbeta and 13 Jbeta primers. The repertoire was sequenced with immunoSEQ multiplex PCR; TCRdb's copy has only in-frame clones and lacks some. Seen here are around 140,000 clones, 65% to 80% observed once, and the top ten hold around 1.5%. CDR3 length: 13 residues. Trimming left V 2 bases short and J 8 bases short, with 10 bases between. Germline assignment: CDR1 SGHRS and CDR2 YFSETQ. Sequenced: PBMCs. The TCR was taken from a woman under 30 in good health and CMV-seronegative. The chain carries TRBV5-1 and TRBJ1-4, with no clear D. CDR3 DNA: TGCGCCAGCAGCTTCCGGGGAGAAGAAAAACTGTTTTTT. It specifies CASSFRGEEKLFF.